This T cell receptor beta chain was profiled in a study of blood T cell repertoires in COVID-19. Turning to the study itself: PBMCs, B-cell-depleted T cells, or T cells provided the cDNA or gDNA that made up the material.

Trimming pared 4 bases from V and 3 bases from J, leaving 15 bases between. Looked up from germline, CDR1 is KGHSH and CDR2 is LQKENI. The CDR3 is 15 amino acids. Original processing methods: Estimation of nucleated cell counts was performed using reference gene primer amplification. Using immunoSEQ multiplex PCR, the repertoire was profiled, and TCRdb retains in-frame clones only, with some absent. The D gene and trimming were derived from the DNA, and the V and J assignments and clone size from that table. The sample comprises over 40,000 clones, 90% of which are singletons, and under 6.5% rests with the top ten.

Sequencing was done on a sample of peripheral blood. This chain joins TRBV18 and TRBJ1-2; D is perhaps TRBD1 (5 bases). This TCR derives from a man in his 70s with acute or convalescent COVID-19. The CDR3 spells CASSLGHAEDYGYTF. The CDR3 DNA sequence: TGTGCCAGCTCACTCGGACACGCCGAGGACTATGGCTACACCTTC.